This T cell receptor beta chain is drawn from a study of blood T cells in healthy people across ages (dated by TCRdb to between 2014 and 2016). Study-level background: In model experiments, roughly one uniquely barcoded TCR beta cDNA molecule per two T cells was captured by template switching. Age-related changes in TCR beta repertoire diversity were measured in the study by deep sequencing normalized with unique cDNA molecular identifiers. The donors were divided into four age groups: young (average approximately 16 years), middle-aged (around 37), aged (under 70) and long-lived (roughly 82). The study analyzed two additional independent replicas of 1 million unique cDNA reads from the same blood draw for two donors, one aged 18 to 30 and one aged 80 or older.

Cut back by 0 bases and 1 base, the V and J ends lie 10 bases apart. CDR1 and CDR2 (SGHKS, YYEKEE) derive from the germline V gene (reference sequence). The CDR3 holds 16 amino acids from the cysteine to the phenylalanine. Only the CDR3 part of the read is kept: 48 bases, read in frame from the first base. Donors were 40 or so systemically healthy Caucasian individuals from Russia aged roughly 6 to 100 years. Roughly 10 milliliters of peripheral blood were drawn from each donor into EDTA-treated Vacutainer tubes. PBMCs were isolated by Ficoll-Paque density-gradient centrifugation, with at least 6 million obtained per sample. Total RNA was extracted from PBMCs with Trizol reagent, with at least 6 micrograms obtained per sample. For every donor, an aliquot of PBMCs went through flow cytometry to measure the percentages of naive CD45RAhigh/CD27high T cells. Points the paper makes about the study in general: The long-lived group showed more naive CD4+ T cells, fewer expanded clones and increased TCR diversity than the aged group, suggesting age selection. Because the CMV infection status of the donors was unknown, age-related changes in expanded clonotypes may potentially have been confounded. The percentage of naive T cells measured by flow cytometry correlated strongly with observed TCR beta diversity. Because profiling used bulk unsorted PBMCs, naive and antigen-experienced compartments could not be compared conclusively. Total diversity estimates from one million sequenced T cells were considered lower bounds and underestimates. Observed TCR beta diversity per million T cells fell roughly linearly with age, and a significant reduction was already apparent by age around 40.

Receptor libraries were prepared by 5' RACE. Sequencing used an Illumina HiSeq 2500. A second PCR of roughly 7 to 11 cycles was performed with a sample-barcoded 5' primer and a J-beta primer mix. Each TCR beta cDNA molecule received a unique molecular identifier from a template-switch 5' adaptor carrying 12 random nucleotides. Each sample yielded at least 2.5 million CDR3-containing paired-end reads. First-strand cDNA synthesis was performed from all RNA using the Mint cDNA synthesis kit, with priming by a TRBC-specific oligonucleotide. All cDNA was treated with uracil-DNA glycosylase and then went through a first 18-cycle PCR with the universal primers M1SS and BC2_uni_R. The study's processing was this. For normalization, 1 million high-quality reads were randomly selected from each sample, with every read carrying a distinct molecular identifier. Reads sharing molecular identifiers were discarded rather than binned into consensus sequences. MiTCR, with a Q25 quality threshold and the strictest error-elimination algorithm, was used for CDR3 identification, clonotype clustering and error correction. A nonparametric unseen species model using Euler transformation provided a lower-bound estimate of total TCR beta diversity. The public reads were reanalyzed by TCRdb: fastp trimming at Q25, MiXCR alignment, in-frame beta chains only. Each CDR3 protein appears once, grouped with its most common genes and DNA. The V and J calls were not made by the authors but by TCRdb's processing. The sample table contains a few hundred thousand distinct CDR3 sequences; only one count was recorded for roughly a quarter of them. In total, the top ten clones hold 3.6% of the sample.

For this clonotype: Its antigen has not been determined. Base qualities are missing; no much larger clone stands one base away.

This sample was also put to use in a study of T cells of mothers and their children. In that second paper, the authors write: Donors were nine systemically healthy Caucasian individuals: three mothers and their six children. cDNA synthesis used all of the extracted RNA, with 1.5 ug of RNA in each 15 ul reaction. In the second PCR, the M1S primer added sample barcodes and 2-4 random nucleotides. More than 9 million TCR beta CDR3 reads were obtained from each mother, and some 3 million reads were obtained from each child. Thymic selection shapes the output of TCR recombination in a similar way in related and unrelated pairs, and inherited differences have a minor effect. Normalized repertoire overlap in related mother-child pairs was always slightly higher than in unrelated mother-child pairs, but the difference was never significant. No persistent microchimeric T cell clones were found, with a detection sensitivity of 85 to 100 clones per million clonotypes. Deep NGS was used in the study to compare the TCR beta repertoires of mothers and children and to look for features that separate related mother-child pairs from unrelated individuals. On average, the children were around 11 +/- 4 years old, while the mothers were roughly 36 +/- 4 years old. After adapter ligation was performed with NEBNext reagents, the libraries were sequenced on an Illumina HiSeq 2000 with 100+100 nt paired-end reads. To avoid cross-contamination, the mother libraries and the child libraries were prepared a month apart and sequenced in separate runs. Between 500,000 and 2,000,000 distinct TCR beta clonotypes were identified per donor. Naive TCR beta clonotypes were estimated from low-frequency clonotypes matched to each donor's FACS-determined naive share, without sorting.

The chain was built from TRBV5-5 and TRBJ2-2; possibly the D gene is TRBD1, per 5 matching bases. Sequencing was done on a sample of blood. The sequence was collected from a boy aged 2 to 10 in good health. The CDR3 protein is CASSLVATVNTGELFF. The nucleotide sequence is given as TGTGCCAGCAGCTTGGTGGCGACAGTGAACACCGGGGAGCTGTTTTTT.